What follows are 27 T cell receptor beta chains derived from one specimen sequenced in a study of monozygotic twins with cystic fibrosis. Using immunoSEQ multiplex PCR, the repertoire was profiled, and TCRdb retains in-frame clones only, with some absent. The sample shows fewer than 20,000 clones, about 89% of them seen only once. The specimen sequenced was blood. All receptors derive from a girl aged 2 to 10 with cystic fibrosis.

The CDR3 DNA reads TGTGCCTGGAGTAAACCATACAGAGGTGCAACTAATGAAAAACTGTTTTTT. Translating it yields CAWSKPYRGATNEKLFF. The V call is TRBV30, the J call TRBJ1-4; no definite D call. V dropped 2 bases and J dropped 0 bases, with 16 bases sitting between them. Germline V gives CDR1 GTSNPN, CDR2 SVGIG (reference sequence). The CDR3 sequence is 17 residues long.

This chain links TRBV29-1 with TRBJ1-5; TRBD1 agrees at 9 bases. The CDR3 consists of 14 residues. Germline-derived CDR1 and CDR2 are SQVTM and ANQGSEA. J lost 7 bases, V lost 1 base, and 5 bases had no gene match. DNA for the CDR3: TGCAGCGTTGAAGTTACAGGGGGCAGCCAGCCCCAGCATTTT. It is translated as CSVEVTGGSQPQHF.

The chain links TRBV27 to TRBJ1-2; TRBD1 agrees at 7 bases. The CDR3 sequence is 14 residues long. Germline V lookup: CDR1 MNHEY, CDR2 SMNVEV (reference sequence). With 5 bases clipped from V and 5 bases from J, the junction kept 8 bases outside the gene matches. The CDR3 loop reads CASSPTGYLYGYTF. DNA for the CDR3: TGTGCCAGCAGTCCGACAGGGTACTTATATGGCTACACCTTC.

The V and J genes are TRBV4-2 and TRBJ1-4; tentatively, D is TRBD1 (5 bases). The ends were cut back, 4 bases at V and 7 bases at J, with 10 bases in the middle. Germline V gene sequence: CDR1 LGHNA, CDR2 YNFKEQ. The CDR3 runs 13 residues. This CDR3 reads CASSPRRGEKLFF. Here the CDR3 DNA reads TGTGCCAGCAGCCCAAGGAGGGGTGAAAAACTGTTTTTT.

V and J are TRBV2 and TRBJ2-1, with TRBD1 matching 8 bases. The CDR3 length is 15 residues. After removal of 10 bases from V and 2 bases from J, the junction contained 10 bases not matched to a gene. The germline gives CDR1 SNHLY, CDR2 FYNNEI. The DNA for the CDR3 is TGTGCCACTCAGACAGGGGAATACACCTACAATGAGCAGTTCTTC. Protein: CATQTGEYTYNEQFF.

This chain joins TRBV4-1 and TRBJ2-7, with 10 bases that match TRBD2. Germline V gene sequence: CDR1 MGHRA, CDR2 YSYEKL. J was trimmed by 4 bases and V by 0 bases; bases with no gene match: 9. This CDR3 has 17 residues. CDR3 sequence: CASSQDNLAGVWYEQYF. The CDR3 DNA reads TGCGCCAGCAGCCAAGATAACCTAGCGGGAGTATGGTACGAGCAGTACTTC.

This chain links TRBV14 with TRBJ2-6; unclear D gene. Trimming pared 3 bases from V and 0 bases from J, leaving 9 bases between. The CDR3 sequence is 16 residues long. Germline CDR1 and CDR2: SGHDN and FVKESK. CDR3 bases: TGTGCCAGCAGCCAGGACGCCTACTCTGGGGCCAACGTCCTGACTTTC. Protein: CASSQDAYSGANVLTF.

Written as DNA, the CDR3 is TGCGCCAGCAGTCTGGACAGGGTTGGGACAGATACGCAGTATTTT. Translation gives CASSLDRVGTDTQYF. The J gene is TRBJ2-3, the V gene TRBV5-1; TRBD1 agrees at 8 bases. CDR3 length: 15 amino acids. V shed 5 bases and J 3 bases; nucleotides not matched to a gene: 8. Germline lookup yields CDR1 SGHRS and CDR2 YFSETQ.

This clone was observed a few times. This chain joins TRBV6-4 and TRBJ1-1; 7 bases agree with TRBD1. CDR1 and CDR2 (germline): MRHNA, SNTAGT. The ends lost 3 bases at V and 5 bases at J; junction bases unmatched: 6. The CDR3 is 14 amino acids. The CDR3 protein is CASSEGGEETEAFF. The CDR3 DNA reads as TGTGCCAGCAGTGAAGGGGGCGAAGAGACTGAAGCTTTCTTT.

The rearrangement joins TRBV6-1 to TRBJ1-1; D is unresolved. This CDR3 spans 14 amino acids. V gave up 6 bases and J gave up 1 base, with 12 bases separating them. Germline CDR1 MNHNS, CDR2 SASEGT. The CDR3 loop is CASRGRDSNTEAFF. CDR3 DNA sequence: TGTGCCAGCAGGGGGAGGGATTCGAACACTGAAGCTTTCTTT.

The chain carries TRBV19 and TRBJ2-3; D not resolved. Trimming removed 7 bases from V and 6 bases from J, with 20 bases in between. There are 15 residues in the CDR3. The V gene's germline CDR1 is LNHDA and CDR2 SQIVND (reference sequence). CDR3 protein: CASKRQTRGRDTQYF. For the CDR3, the DNA is TGTGCCAGTAAACGGCAAACCCGCGGCAGGGATACGCAGTATTTT. The whole variable domain, remainder taken from reference TRBV19 and TRBJ2-3, is DGGITQSPKYLFRKEGQNVTLSCEQNLNHDAMYWYRQDPGQGLRLIYYSQIVNDFQKGDIAEGYSVSREKKESFPLTVTSAQKNPTAFYLCASKRQTRGRDTQYFGPGTRLTVL.

The chain recombines TRBV4-1 with TRBJ2-7, with D possibly matching TRBD1 (5 bases). Germline CDR1 is MGHRA and CDR2 is YSYEKL. V lost 3 bases, J lost 3 bases, and 9 bases lay in between. The CDR3 is 13 residues long. DNA for the CDR3: TGCGCCAGCAGCCAGGACCAGGGCTACGAGCAGTACTTC. This codes for CASSQDQGYEQYF.

This clone was detected only once. The CDR3 reads CASSSPDAEVGQFF. Here the CDR3 DNA reads TGTGCCAGCAGCTCGCCGGACGCAGAAGTTGGGCAGTTCTTC. The chain uses TRBV7-9 and TRBJ2-1; D is unresolved. V was pared by 4 bases and J by 12 bases, with 19 bases between. The CDR3 runs to 14 residues. CDR1 and CDR2 (germline): SEHNR, FQNEAQ (reference sequence).

The chain carries TRBV18 and TRBJ1-1; D is unclear. CDR1 and CDR2 from the germline V gene are KGHSH and LQKENI. The CDR3 totals 16 residues. V lost 3 bases, J lost 3 bases, and 17 bases lay in between. In nucleotides, the CDR3 is TGTGCCAGCTCACCCACCCGGGGAGGGCGCGACACTGAAGCTTTCTTT. It codes for CASSPTRGGRDTEAFF. The full variable domain, with the rest looked up from reference TRBV18 and TRBJ1-1, is NAGVMQNPRHLVRRRGQEARLRCSPMKGHSHVYWYRQLPEEGLKFMVYLQKENIIDESGMPKERFSAEFPKEGPSILRIQQVVRGDSAAYFCASSPTRGGRDTEAFFGQGTRLTVV.

This clone was counted a single time. This chain uses TRBV2 with TRBJ2-3; D assignment may be TRBD1 or TRBD2 (5 bases each). The length of the CDR3 is 14 residues. Germline assignment: CDR1 SNHLY and CDR2 FYNNEI. V shed 5 bases and J shed 0 bases, with 9 bases lying between them. DNA for the CDR3: TGTGCCAGCAGTAGGGACCTGAGCACAGATACGCAGTATTTT. It is translated as CASSRDLSTDTQYF. Variable domain in full (rest from reference TRBV2 and TRBJ2-3): EPEVTQTPSHQVTQMGQEVILRCVPISNHLYFYWYRQILGQKVEFLVSFYNNEISEKSEIFDDQFSVERPDGSNFTLKIRSTKLEDSAMYFCASSRDLSTDTQYFGPGTRLTVL.

The J gene is TRBJ1-2, the V gene TRBV6-6; D perhaps matches TRBD1 (6 bases). CDR3 length: 13 amino acids. V lost 8 bases and J 2 bases, leaving 12 bases between the germline ends. CDR1 and CDR2 (germline): MNHNY, SVGAGI (reference sequence). In nucleotides, the CDR3 is TGTGCCAGCCACTTCACAGGGAACTATGGCTACACCTTC. It codes for CASHFTGNYGYTF.

The genes are TRBV5-1 and TRBJ2-1; 8 bases are a match to TRBD2. The CDR3 runs to 19 residues. Per the germline V gene, CDR1 is SGHRS and CDR2 is YFSETQ. Trimming took 1 base from V and 0 from J; bases not matched to a gene: 12. As DNA, the CDR3 is TGCGCCAGCAGCTTGACTAGCGGAAACCCCCAAAGCTCCTACAATGAGCAGTTCTTC. Its translation is CASSLTSGNPQSSYNEQFF. The entire variable domain, with the rest obtained from reference TRBV5-1 and TRBJ2-1, is as follows: KAGVTQTPRYLIKTRGQQVTLSCSPISGHRSVSWYQQTPGQGLQFLFEYFSETQRNKGNFPGRFSGRQFSNSRSEMNVSTLELGDSALYLCASSLTSGNPQSSYNEQFFGPGTRLTVL.

V usage is TRBV19 and J usage is TRBJ2-1; D gene uncertain. The V end lost 5 bases, the J end lost 7 bases, and 6 bases lay between the germline ends. CDR3 length: 11 residues. Looked up from germline, CDR1 is LNHDA and CDR2 is SQIVND (reference sequence). CDR3 protein: CASSGGNEQFF. CDR3 sequence (DNA): TGTGCCAGTAGTGGTGGGAATGAGCAGTTCTTC. The full variable domain, completed using reference TRBV19 and TRBJ2-1, is DGGITQSPKYLFRKEGQNVTLSCEQNLNHDAMYWYRQDPGQGLRLIYYSQIVNDFQKGDIAEGYSVSREKKESFPLTVTSAQKNPTAFYLCASSGGNEQFFGPGTRLTVL.

CDR3 coding DNA: TGCGCCAGCAGCTTGGTGCAGGGGGCTGTAACCGGGGAGCTGTTTTTT. Its protein product is CASSLVQGAVTGELFF. This chain uses TRBV5-1 with TRBJ2-2; 8 bases align to TRBD1. Germline V gene sequence: CDR1 SGHRS, CDR2 YFSETQ. Trimming took 0 bases from V and 5 from J; bases not matched to a gene: 6. The CDR3 has 16 residues.

The V gene is TRBV7-6, the J gene TRBJ2-7, with 9 bases lining up with TRBD2. V shed 7 bases, J shed 0 bases, and the junction held 13 bases outside the gene matches. The CDR3 has 17 residues. Germline loops: CDR1 SGHVS, CDR2 FNYEAQ. CDR3 in DNA: TGTGCCAGCACCTCTAGCGGGGCCTTTTCTCCCTCCTACGAGCAGTACTTC. This encodes CASTSSGAFSPSYEQYF.

The CDR3 region is CASSPTSGRTNEQFF. CDR3 sequence (DNA): TGTGCCAGCAGCCCCACTAGCGGGAGGACGAATGAGCAGTTCTTC. The rearrangement links TRBV5-4 to TRBJ2-1, with 12 bases that match TRBD2. V was clipped by 4 bases and J by 7 bases; unmatched bases: 6. CDR1 and CDR2 from the germline V gene are SGHNT and YYREEE (reference sequence). This CDR3 contains 15 residues.

V is TRBV7-2 and J is TRBJ2-6; D ambiguous. The CDR3 runs 14 residues. CDR1 is SGHTA, CDR2 FQGNSA, per germline. The V end lost 8 bases, the J end lost 1 base, and 9 bases lay between the germline ends. CDR3 DNA: TGTGCCAGCGGGAAAGGGTCTGGGGCCAACGTCCTGACTTTC. As protein: CASGKGSGANVLTF.

This clone was recorded only once. The V and J genes are TRBV10-3 and TRBJ2-3, with TRBD1 matching 9 bases. This CDR3 spans 15 amino acids. The V segment lost 3 bases and the J segment 4 bases; nucleotides outside the gene matches: 5. Germline CDR1 and CDR2: ENHRY and SYGVKD. In nucleotides, the CDR3 is TGTGCCATCAGTGAATCACAGGGGGCCCCAGATACGCAGTATTTT. Residues: CAISESQGAPDTQYF.

This clone was counted once. This chain links TRBV11-2 with TRBJ2-2; no clear D. The CDR3 length is 13 residues. The germline CDR1 and CDR2 sequences are SGHAT and FQNNGV. V was pared by 5 bases and J by 5 bases, with 9 bases between. The CDR3 loop is CASSRDITGELFF. Written as DNA, the CDR3 is TGTGCCAGCAGCCGTGATATTACCGGGGAGCTGTTTTTT.

This clone was picked up one time. This chain connects TRBV19 to TRBJ1-1; 9 nucleotides match TRBD1. The germline gives CDR1 LNHDA, CDR2 SQIVND (reference sequence). The CDR3 has 16 residues. The trim removed 5 bases at V and 1 base at J, leaving 8 bases unmatched. CDR3 nucleotide sequence: TGTGCCAGTAGTTTCGGACAGGGGTGGGGGAACACTGAAGCTTTCTTT. Translation: CASSFGQGWGNTEAFF.

The V and J genes are TRBV30 and TRBJ1-2; maybe TRBD1 (6 bases). V was cut by 5 bases and J by 1 base, with 14 bases left in between. CDR3 length equals 14 residues. Germline CDR1 and CDR2: GTSNPN and SVGIG (reference sequence). The CDR3 reads CAWARTAFNYGYTF. The CDR3 DNA is TGTGCCTGGGCAAGGACAGCCTTTAACTATGGCTACACCTTC.

This chain connects TRBV19 to TRBJ1-3; 8 positions agree with TRBD1. Germline CDR1 LNHDA, CDR2 SQIVND (reference sequence). Trimming took 4 bases from V and 0 from J; bases not matched to a gene: 5. CDR3 length equals 16 residues. The DNA of the CDR3 is TGTGCCAGTAGTAAGACAGGGGACGACTCTGGAAACACCATATATTTT. Translation: CASSKTGDDSGNTIYF.